This T cell receptor beta chain was sequenced in a study of blood T cell repertoires in COVID-19. Trimming removed 4 bases at V and 0 bases at J, with 10 bases between. The CDR3 is 15 residues long. Germline CDR1 SNHLY, CDR2 FYNNEI. As originally analysed: Reference gene primer amplification gave nucleated cell count estimates. Profiling relied on immunoSEQ multiplex PCR, and the TCRdb table lists in-frame clones only, not all of them. V, J and clone size derive from that table, while D and trimming were established from the DNA sequence. The data contain roughly 260,000 clones, 65% to 90% of them singletons.

The receptor comes from an older woman with acute or convalescent COVID-19. The source material was peripheral blood. The V and J genes are TRBV2 and TRBJ2-4; D is ambiguous. The CDR3 bases are TGTGCCAGCAGTGCCCTGTTATTAGCCAAAAACATTCAGTACTTC. This gives the protein CASSALLLAKNIQYF.